The entry below gives a single TCR beta chain sequence along with its context. What it recognizes is unknown. The same CDR3 can be traced to other DNA sequences in this sample. This sample is part of a study of cytomegalovirus exposure and HLA in healthy donors. Study information: Most donors, roughly 82% of a few hundred genotyped, fell in the Caucasian-associated ancestry cluster.

The study, taken as a whole, reports: In a later analysis, the majority of CMV-associated beta chains seemingly showed HLA restriction. Several V segments, TRBV6-2 and TRBV6-3 among them, could not be told apart and were dropped. TCR beta V segments were, for the most part, productive about 90% or about 30% of the time in an earlier analysis.

The PCR was carried out with 60 Vbeta primers and 13 Jbeta primers. Using immunoSEQ multiplex PCR, the repertoire was profiled, and TCRdb retains in-frame clones only, with some absent. The sample includes roughly 53,000 clones. This CDR3 is 14 amino acids long. The germline V gene encodes CDR1 MNHEY and CDR2 SVGAGI. The V and J ends lost 3 bases and 11 bases respectively, with 19 bases between them. The sequenced material came from PBMCs. The chain uses TRBV6-5 and TRBJ1-1; perhaps TRBD1 as D (5 bases). The clonotype comes from a female donor in good health and CMV-seronegative. CDR3 nucleotide sequence: TGTGCCAGCAGTTATTCCCGTGGGGCCGTGGGGGCTTTCTTT. This translates into CASSYSRGAVGAFF.